The 8 T cell receptor beta chains reported below all come from one sample, sequenced in a study of cytomegalovirus exposure and HLA in healthy donors. Amplification used 60 Vbeta primers and 13 Jbeta primers. Profiling relied on immunoSEQ multiplex PCR, and the TCRdb table lists in-frame clones only, not all of them. The sample includes under 200,000 clones, around 78% of them seen just once. Sequenced sample: PBMCs. These receptors were obtained from a man between 25 and 39 years old in good health and CMV-seronegative.

This clone was seen more than once but under ten times. J is TRBJ2-7 and V is TRBV5-1, with 7 bases aligning to TRBD1. Germline CDR1 and CDR2: SGHRS and YFSETQ. CDR3 length: 15 amino acids. With V trimmed by 1 base and J by 3 bases, 7 bases remained unmatched. For the CDR3, the DNA is TGCGCCAGCAGCTTGCGCGCGGCAGGGGGCTACGAGCAGTACTTC. Protein product: CASSLRAAGGYEQYF.

This clone has more than one count but fewer than ten. This chain's CDR3 is CTSSQVFPMPELGGHQPQHF. CDR3 bases: TGCACCAGCAGCCAAGTTTTCCCGATGCCGGAACTGGGGGGACATCAGCCCCAGCATTTT. This chain joins TRBV1 and TRBJ1-5. TRBV1 corresponds to a pseudogene. The CDR3 contains 20 residues.

This clone was recorded once. The genes are TRBV6-5 and TRBJ2-1, with 9 bases fitting TRBD2. Looked up from germline, CDR1 is MNHEY and CDR2 is SVGAGI. Germline trimming cut 5 bases from V and 7 bases from J; bases unmatched to any gene: 9. The CDR3 consists of 15 residues. The DNA of the CDR3 is TGTGCCAGCAGTACGCCGGGACTAGCTTTAAATGAGCAGTTCTTC. It codes for CASSTPGLALNEQFF.

A few counts support this clone. The gene calls are TRBV2 and TRBJ2-3; TRBD2 matches at 12 bases. Germline loops: CDR1 SNHLY, CDR2 FYNNEI. The CDR3 is 17 amino acids. The J segment lost 0 bases and the V segment lost 1 base, leaving 2 bases of the junction unmatched. The CDR3 spells CASSEETSGRSTDTQYF. As DNA, the CDR3 is TGTGCCAGCAGTGAAGAAACTAGCGGGAGGAGCACAGATACGCAGTATTTT.

V is TRBV6-5 and J is TRBJ2-2; TRBD2 might be the D (6 bases). In germline, CDR1 is MNHEY, CDR2 SVGAGI. The CDR3 is 15 amino acids. Between the trimmed V and J ends, which lost 10 bases and 3 bases, there was a span of 18 bases. CDR3 loop: CATGGGTGYTGELFF. The CDR3 nucleotides are TGTGCCACCGGAGGCGGGACGGGGTACACCGGGGAGCTGTTTTTT.

The chain combines TRBV5-6 with TRBJ2-7; D not resolved. The CDR3 has 12 amino acids. Trimming shortened V by 4 bases and J by 2 bases, and 7 bases separated the two germline ends. The germline V gene has CDR1 SGHDT and CDR2 YYEEEE. CDR3: CASSGTAYEQYF. CDR3 DNA: TGTGCCAGCAGCGGAACAGCCTACGAGCAGTACTTC.

The V and J genes are TRBV19 and TRBJ2-1, with 8 nucleotides matching TRBD2. The junction had 7 bases not matched to a gene; V was cut back by 0 bases and J by 0 bases. Germline loops: CDR1 LNHDA, CDR2 SQIVND (reference sequence). This CDR3 spans 18 amino acids. The CDR3 protein is CASSIDVSGVNSYNEQFF. The CDR3 nucleotides read TGTGCCAGTAGTATAGATGTTAGCGGGGTGAACTCCTACAATGAGCAGTTCTTC. The full variable domain, with the rest looked up from reference TRBV19 and TRBJ2-1, is DGGITQSPKYLFRKEGQNVTLSCEQNLNHDAMYWYRQDPGQGLRLIYYSQIVNDFQKGDIAEGYSVSREKKESFPLTVTSAQKNPTAFYLCASSIDVSGVNSYNEQFFGPGTRLTVL.

The table lists this clone with a count of one. The chain links TRBV28 to TRBJ2-3, with 9 nucleotides matching TRBD2. J was trimmed by 4 bases and V by 6 bases; bases with no gene match: 2. Germline V gene lookup returns CDR1 MDHEN and CDR2 SYDVKM. This CDR3 is built from 13 residues. The CDR3, as DNA: TGTGCCAGCAGCGGGACTAGCCCAGATACGCAGTATTTT. This gives the protein CASSGTSPDTQYF. The full variable domain, in which reference TRBV28 and TRBJ2-3 provide the parts outside the CDR3, is DVKVTQSSRYLVKRTGEKVFLECVQDMDHENMFWYRQDPGLGLRLIYFSYDVKMKEKGDIPEGYSVSREKKERFSLILESASTNQTSMYLCASSGTSPDTQYFGPGTRLTVL.